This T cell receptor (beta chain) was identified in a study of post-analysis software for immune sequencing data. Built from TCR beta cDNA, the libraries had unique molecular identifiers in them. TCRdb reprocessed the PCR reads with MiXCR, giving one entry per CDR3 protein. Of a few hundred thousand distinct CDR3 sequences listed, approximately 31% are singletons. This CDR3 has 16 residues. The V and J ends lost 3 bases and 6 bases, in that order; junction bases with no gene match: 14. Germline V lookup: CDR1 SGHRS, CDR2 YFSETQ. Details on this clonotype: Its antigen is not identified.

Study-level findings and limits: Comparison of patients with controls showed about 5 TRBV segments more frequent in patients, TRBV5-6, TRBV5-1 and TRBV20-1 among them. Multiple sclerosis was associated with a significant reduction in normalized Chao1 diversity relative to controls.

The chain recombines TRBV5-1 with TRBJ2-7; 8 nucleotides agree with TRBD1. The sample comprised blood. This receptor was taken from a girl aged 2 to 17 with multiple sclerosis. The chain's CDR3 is CASSSGWGQEDCEQYF. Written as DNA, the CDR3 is TGCGCCAGCAGCTCGGGATGGGGACAGGAGGACTGCGAGCAGTACTTC. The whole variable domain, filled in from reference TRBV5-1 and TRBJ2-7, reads KAGVTQTPRYLIKTRGQQVTLSCSPISGHRSVSWYQQTPGQGLQFLFEYFSETQRNKGNFPGRFSGRQFSNSRSEMNVSTLELGDSALYLCASSSGWGQEDCEQYFGPGTRLTVT.